One sample yielded the 4 T cell receptor beta chains listed below, sequenced in a study of blood T cell repertoires in COVID-19. Sequencing used immunoSEQ multiplex PCR; TCRdb keeps in-frame clones, though not all of them. Counted here are 200,000 or so clones, roughly 90% occurring once; the ten biggest clones make up about 8.8%. The sequencing sample was made of PBMCs or T cells enriched from blood (not recorded which). These receptors originate from a woman younger than 35 who had recovered from COVID-19.

This sequence joins TRBV9 and TRBJ2-2; 9 bases are a match to TRBD1. There are 19 residues in the CDR3. CDR1 SGDLS and CDR2 YYNGEE come from the germline V gene. Germline trimming cut 2 bases from V and 5 bases from J; bases unmatched to any gene: 16. The CDR3 nucleotides are TGTGCCAGCAGCGTGTCCGGGACAGGGTTTAGGTACGGAACCGGGGAGCTGTTTTTT. It translates to CASSVSGTGFRYGTGELFF.

The DNA for the CDR3 is TGTGCCTGGAGCGCCACTAGCGGGGGGGTCGCTACGCAGTATTTT. Protein: CAWSATSGGVATQYF. The chain couples TRBV30 to TRBJ2-3, with 13 bases lining up with TRBD2. Looked up from germline, CDR1 is GTSNPN and CDR2 is SVGIG (reference sequence). This CDR3 spans 15 amino acids. J gave up 8 bases and V 3 bases, and 8 bases lay outside the gene matches.

This rearrangement joins TRBV28 to TRBJ1-6; a possible D gene is TRBD1 (5 bases). CDR3 length: 10 residues. Deletions cut 6 bases from V and 14 bases from J, with 8 bases between. Per germline, CDR1 MDHEN and CDR2 SYDVKM. This CDR3 is CASSQGTLHF. The CDR3 coding sequence is TGTGCCAGCAGCCAGGGTACCCTCCACTTT.

This chain connects TRBV20-1 to TRBJ2-1, with 12 bases lining up with TRBD2. This CDR3 is 12 amino acids long. The junction had 6 bases not matched to a gene; V was cut back by 3 bases and J by 15 bases. CDR1 and CDR2 from the germline V gene are DFQATT and SNEGSKA (reference sequence). CDR3 sequence: CSASSSGGASFF. The CDR3 nucleotides read TGCAGTGCTAGTTCTAGCGGGGGGGCTTCGTTCTTC.